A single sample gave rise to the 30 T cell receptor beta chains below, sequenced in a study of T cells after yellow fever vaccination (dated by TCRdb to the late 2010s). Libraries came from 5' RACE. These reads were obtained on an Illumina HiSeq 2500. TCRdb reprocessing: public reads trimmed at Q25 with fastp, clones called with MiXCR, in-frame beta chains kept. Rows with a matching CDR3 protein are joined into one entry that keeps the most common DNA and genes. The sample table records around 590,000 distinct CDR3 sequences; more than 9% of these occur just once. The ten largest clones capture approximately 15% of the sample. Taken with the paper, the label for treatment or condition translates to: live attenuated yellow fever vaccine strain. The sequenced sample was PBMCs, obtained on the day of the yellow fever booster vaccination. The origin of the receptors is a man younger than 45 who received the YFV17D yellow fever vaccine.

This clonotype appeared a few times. CDR3 bases: TGTGCCAGCACCCCTGGGGGAACCGGGCCGGGGGGCGCAGATACGCAGTATTTT. Its protein is CASTPGGTGPGGADTQYF. The genes are TRBV12-3 or TRBV12-4 and TRBJ2-3, with a possible D match to TRBD2 (7 bases). Trimming took 7 bases from V and 4 from J, leaving 27 bases between them. CDR3 size: 18 residues.

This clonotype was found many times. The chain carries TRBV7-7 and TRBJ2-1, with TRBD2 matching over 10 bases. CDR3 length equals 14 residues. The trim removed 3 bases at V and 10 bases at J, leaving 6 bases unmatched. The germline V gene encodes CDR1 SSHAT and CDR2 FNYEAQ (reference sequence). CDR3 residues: CASSFLAGVGEQFF. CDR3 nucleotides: TGTGCCAGCAGCTTCCTAGCGGGAGTAGGAGAGCAGTTCTTC. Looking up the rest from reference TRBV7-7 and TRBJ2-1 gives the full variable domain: GAGVSQSPRYKVTKRGQDVTLRCDPISSHATLYWYQQALGQGPEFLTYFNYEAQPDKSGLPSDRFSAERPEGSISTLTIQRTEQRDSAMYRCASSFLAGVGEQFFGPGTRLTVL.

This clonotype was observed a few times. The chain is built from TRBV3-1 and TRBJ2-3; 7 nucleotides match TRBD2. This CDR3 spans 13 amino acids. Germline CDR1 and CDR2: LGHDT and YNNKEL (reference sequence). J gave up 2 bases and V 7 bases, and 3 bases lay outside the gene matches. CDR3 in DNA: TGTGCCAGCAATCGACTAGCCACAGATACGCAGTATTTT. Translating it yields CASNRLATDTQYF.

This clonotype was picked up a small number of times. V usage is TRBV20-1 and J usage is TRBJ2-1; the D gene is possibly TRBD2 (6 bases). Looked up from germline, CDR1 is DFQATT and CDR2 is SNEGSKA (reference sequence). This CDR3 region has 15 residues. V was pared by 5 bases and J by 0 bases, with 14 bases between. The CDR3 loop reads CSAWPGGPSYNEQFF. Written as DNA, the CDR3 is TGCAGTGCTTGGCCCGGAGGGCCCTCCTACAATGAGCAGTTCTTC.

CDR3: CSAMDSGRTNEQYF. DNA of the CDR3: TGCAGTGCGATGGACAGCGGGAGAACCAACGAGCAGTACTTC. J is TRBJ2-7 and V is TRBV20-1, with TRBD2 identical over 8 bases. The CDR3 runs to 14 residues. The V and J ends lost 6 bases and 5 bases, in that order; junction bases with no gene match: 12. CDR1 and CDR2 (germline): DFQATT, SNEGSKA (reference sequence).

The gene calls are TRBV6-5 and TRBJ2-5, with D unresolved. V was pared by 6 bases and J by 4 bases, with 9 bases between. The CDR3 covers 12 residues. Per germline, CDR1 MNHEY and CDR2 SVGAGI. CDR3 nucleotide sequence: TGTGCCAGCAGGCCCCCTGGAGAGACCCAGTACTTC. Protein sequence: CASRPPGETQYF.

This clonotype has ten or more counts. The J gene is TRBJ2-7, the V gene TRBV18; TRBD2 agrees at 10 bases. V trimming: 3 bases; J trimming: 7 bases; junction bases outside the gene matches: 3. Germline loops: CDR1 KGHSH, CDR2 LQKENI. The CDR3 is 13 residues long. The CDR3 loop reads CASSPLAGEEQYF. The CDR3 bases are TGTGCCAGCTCACCTCTAGCGGGAGAGGAGCAGTACTTC.

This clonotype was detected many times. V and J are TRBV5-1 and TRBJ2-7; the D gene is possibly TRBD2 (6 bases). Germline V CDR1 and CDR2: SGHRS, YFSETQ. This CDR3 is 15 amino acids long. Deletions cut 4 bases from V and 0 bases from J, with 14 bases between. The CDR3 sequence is CASSPRGSGSYEQYF. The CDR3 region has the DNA TGCGCCAGCAGCCCCCGGGGTAGCGGCTCCTACGAGCAGTACTTC.

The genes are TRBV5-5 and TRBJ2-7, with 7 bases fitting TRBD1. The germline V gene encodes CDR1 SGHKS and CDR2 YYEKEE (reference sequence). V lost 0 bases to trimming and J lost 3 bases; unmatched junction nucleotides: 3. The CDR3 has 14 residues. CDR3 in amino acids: CASSLGDSHYEQYF. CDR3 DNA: TGTGCCAGCAGCTTGGGGGACAGTCACTACGAGCAGTACTTC.

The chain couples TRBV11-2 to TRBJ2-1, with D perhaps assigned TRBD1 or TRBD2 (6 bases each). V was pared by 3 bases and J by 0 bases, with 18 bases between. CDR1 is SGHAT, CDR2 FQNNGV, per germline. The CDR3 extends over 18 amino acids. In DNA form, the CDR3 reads TGTGCCAGCAGCTTGGGTTCAGGGGCGGGAACCTCCTACAATGAGCAGTTCTTC. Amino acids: CASSLGSGAGTSYNEQFF.

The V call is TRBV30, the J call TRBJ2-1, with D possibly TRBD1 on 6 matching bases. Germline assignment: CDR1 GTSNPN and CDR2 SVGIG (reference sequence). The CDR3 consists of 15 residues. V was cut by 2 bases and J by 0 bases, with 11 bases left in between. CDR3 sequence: CAWSRARGSYNEQFF. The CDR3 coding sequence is TGTGCCTGGAGTCGGGCCAGGGGCTCCTACAATGAGCAGTTCTTC.

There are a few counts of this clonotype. The CDR3 DNA follows: TGCAGTGCTAGAGTGACAGGAGATAACTATGGCTACACCTTC. Amino acid sequence: CSARVTGDNYGYTF. V is TRBV20-1 and J is TRBJ1-2, with D possibly TRBD1 on 6 matching bases. Deletions cut 1 base from V and 1 base from J, with 10 bases between. The V gene's germline CDR1 is DFQATT and CDR2 SNEGSKA (reference sequence). This CDR3 is 14 amino acids long.

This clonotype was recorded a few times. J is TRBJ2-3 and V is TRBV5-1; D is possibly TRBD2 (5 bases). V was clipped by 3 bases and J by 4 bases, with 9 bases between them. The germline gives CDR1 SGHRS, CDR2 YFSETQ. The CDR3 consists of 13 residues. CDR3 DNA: TGCGCCAGCAGCTCCCTGGACTCAGATACGCAGTATTTT. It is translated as CASSSLDSDTQYF.

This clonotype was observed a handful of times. In DNA form, the CDR3 reads TGTGCCAGCAGCCAAGTTTCAGTCATTCAGTACTTC. This encodes CASSQVSVIQYF. The rearrangement links TRBV3-1 to TRBJ2-4; D gene uncertain. Germline V lookup: CDR1 LGHDT, CDR2 YNNKEL (reference sequence). This CDR3 spans 12 amino acids. Trimming shortened V by 1 base and J by 9 bases, and 7 bases separated the two germline ends.

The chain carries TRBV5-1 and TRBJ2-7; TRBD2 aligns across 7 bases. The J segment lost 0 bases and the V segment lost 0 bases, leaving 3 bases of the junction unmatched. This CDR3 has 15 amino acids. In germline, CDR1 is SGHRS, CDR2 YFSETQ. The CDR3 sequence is CASSLGSGNSYEQYF. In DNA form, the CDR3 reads TGCGCCAGCAGCTTGGGAAGCGGGAACTCCTACGAGCAGTACTTC.

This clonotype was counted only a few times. CDR3 sequence reads: CSASLGLAHEQYF. The DNA for the CDR3 is TGCAGTGCTAGTCTGGGACTAGCCCACGAGCAGTACTTC. V usage is TRBV20-1 and J usage is TRBJ2-7; 9 bases align to TRBD2. Trimming cost V 3 bases and J 5 bases; bases outside gene matches: 5. This CDR3 comprises 13 residues. CDR1 is DFQATT and CDR2 is SNEGSKA in the germline V gene (reference sequence).

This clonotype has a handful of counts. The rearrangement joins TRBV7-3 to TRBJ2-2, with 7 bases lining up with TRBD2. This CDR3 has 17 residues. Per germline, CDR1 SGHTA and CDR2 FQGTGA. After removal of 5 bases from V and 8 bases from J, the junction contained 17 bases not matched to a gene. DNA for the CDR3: TGTGCCAGCAGCCCGACACTCACTAGCGCTACGGGTGGGGAGCTGTTTTTT. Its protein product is CASSPTLTSATGGELFF.

DNA for the CDR3: TGTGCCAGCAGTCCCCACCCACCCGACTACAATGAGCAGTTCTTC. Its protein product is CASSPHPPDYNEQFF. This sequence joins TRBV27 and TRBJ2-1; D ambiguous. This CDR3 is 15 amino acids long. V was trimmed by 5 bases and J by 3 bases, leaving 14 bases between them. CDR1 MNHEY and CDR2 SMNVEV come from the germline V gene (reference sequence).

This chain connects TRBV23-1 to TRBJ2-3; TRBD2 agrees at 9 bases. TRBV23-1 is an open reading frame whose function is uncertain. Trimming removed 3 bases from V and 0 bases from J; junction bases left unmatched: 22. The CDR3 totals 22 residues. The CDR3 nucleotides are TGCGCCAGCAGTCATAGAATGGGCGTCGGACTAGCGAGCCCTTATAGCACAGATACGCAGTATTTT. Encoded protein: CASSHRMGVGLASPYSTDTQYF.

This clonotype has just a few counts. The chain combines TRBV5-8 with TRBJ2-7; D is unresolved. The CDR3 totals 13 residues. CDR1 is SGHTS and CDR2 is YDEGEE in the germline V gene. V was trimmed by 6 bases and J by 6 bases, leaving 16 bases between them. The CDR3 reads CASNPDPRAEQYF. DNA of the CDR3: TGTGCCAGCAACCCTGATCCACGCGCCGAGCAGTACTTC.

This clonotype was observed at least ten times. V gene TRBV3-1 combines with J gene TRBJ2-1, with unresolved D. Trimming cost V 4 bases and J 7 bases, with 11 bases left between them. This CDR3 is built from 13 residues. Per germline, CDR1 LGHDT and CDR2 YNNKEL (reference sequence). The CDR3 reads CASSPEVPNEQFF. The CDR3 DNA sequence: TGTGCCAGCAGCCCAGAGGTCCCAAATGAGCAGTTCTTC.

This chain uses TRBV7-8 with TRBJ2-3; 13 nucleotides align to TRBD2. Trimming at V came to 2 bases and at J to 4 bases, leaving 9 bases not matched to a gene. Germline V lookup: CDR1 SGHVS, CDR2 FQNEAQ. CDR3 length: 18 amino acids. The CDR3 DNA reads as TGTGCCAGCAGCTTATATAGTACTAGCGGGAGGGTGGCAGATACGCAGTATTTT. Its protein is CASSLYSTSGRVADTQYF.

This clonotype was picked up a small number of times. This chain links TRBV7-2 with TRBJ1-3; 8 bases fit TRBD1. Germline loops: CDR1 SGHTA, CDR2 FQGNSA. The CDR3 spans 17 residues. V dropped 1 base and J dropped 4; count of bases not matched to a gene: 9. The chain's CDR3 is CASSLVTTDRAGNTIYF. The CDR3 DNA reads TGTGCCAGCAGCTTAGTAACCACGGACAGGGCCGGAAACACCATATATTTT.

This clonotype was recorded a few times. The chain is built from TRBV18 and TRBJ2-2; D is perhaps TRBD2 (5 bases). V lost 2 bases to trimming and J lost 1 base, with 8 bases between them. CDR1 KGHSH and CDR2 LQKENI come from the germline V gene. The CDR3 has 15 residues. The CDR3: CASSPRRLNTGELFF. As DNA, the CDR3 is TGTGCCAGCTCACCAAGGAGGTTGAACACCGGGGAGCTGTTTTTT.

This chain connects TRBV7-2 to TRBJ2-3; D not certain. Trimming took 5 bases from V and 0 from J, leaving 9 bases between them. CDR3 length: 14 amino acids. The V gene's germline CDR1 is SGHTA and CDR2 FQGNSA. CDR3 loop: CASSVLTSTDTQYF. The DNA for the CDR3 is TGTGCCAGCAGCGTACTTACTAGCACAGATACGCAGTATTTT.

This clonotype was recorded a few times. The DNA of the CDR3 is TGCAGTGCTAGGCTAGAAGAGACCCAGTACTTC. It yields the protein CSARLEETQYF. The chain employs TRBV20-1 and TRBJ2-5; D is uncertain. With 3 bases removed from V and 3 bases from J, the gap between germline ends came to 5 bases. The germline V gene has CDR1 DFQATT and CDR2 SNEGSKA (reference sequence). The CDR3 runs 11 residues.

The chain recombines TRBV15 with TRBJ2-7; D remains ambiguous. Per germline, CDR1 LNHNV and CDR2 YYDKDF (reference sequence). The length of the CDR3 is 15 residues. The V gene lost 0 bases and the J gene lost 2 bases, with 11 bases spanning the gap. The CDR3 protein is CATSRDIPAAYEQYF. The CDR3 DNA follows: TGTGCCACCAGCAGAGACATCCCGGCTGCCTACGAGCAGTACTTC. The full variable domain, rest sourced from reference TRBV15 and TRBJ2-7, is DAMVIQNPRYQVTQFGKPVTLSCSQTLNHNVMYWYQQKSSQAPKLLFHYYDKDFNNEADTPDNFQSRRPNTSFCFLDIRSPGLGDTAMYLCATSRDIPAAYEQYFGPGTRLTVT.

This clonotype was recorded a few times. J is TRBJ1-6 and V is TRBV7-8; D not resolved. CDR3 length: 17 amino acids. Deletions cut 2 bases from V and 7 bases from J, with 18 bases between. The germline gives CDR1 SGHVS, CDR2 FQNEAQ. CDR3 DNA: TGTGCCAGCAGCTTATCAAGGACGGCCCACGCCAATTCACCCCTCCACTTT. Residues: CASSLSRTAHANSPLHF.

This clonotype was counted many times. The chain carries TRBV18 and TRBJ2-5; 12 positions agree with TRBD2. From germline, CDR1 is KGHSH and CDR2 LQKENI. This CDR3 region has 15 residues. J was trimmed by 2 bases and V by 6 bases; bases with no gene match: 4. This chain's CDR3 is CASSRGLAGQETQYF. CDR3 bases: TGTGCCAGCTCCCGTGGACTAGCGGGACAAGAGACCCAGTACTTC.

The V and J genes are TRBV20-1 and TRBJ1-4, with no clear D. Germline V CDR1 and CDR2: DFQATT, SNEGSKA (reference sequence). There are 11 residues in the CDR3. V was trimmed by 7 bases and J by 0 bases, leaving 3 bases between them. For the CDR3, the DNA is TGCAGTGGTGCAACTAATGAAAAACTGTTTTTT. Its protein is CSGATNEKLFF.